The rows below give T cell receptor beta chains drawn from one sample of a study of blood T cell repertoires in COVID-19. The protocol was immunoSEQ multiplex PCR, while the TCRdb copy is restricted to in-frame clones and leaves out a portion. Seen here are around 220,000 clones, around nine tenths observed once, and the top ten hold under 2.5%. The sequenced sample consisted of PBMCs or T cells enriched from blood (not recorded which). The receptors were gathered from a woman between 18 and 29 years old who had recovered from COVID-19. CDR3s include the opening cysteine and the closing phenylalanine or tryptophan. The D gene is left open where the match is weak. The listing skips clone size in some rows; elsewhere it reads once, few, many or a size class.

v_call	clone_size	j_call	cdr3_length	d_call	cdr3_nt	cdr3_aa
TRBV3-1/TRBV3-2	.	TRBJ2-4	17	TRBD1	TGTGCCAGCAGCCAATATGGGACAGGGGGCTGGAGAAACATTCAGTACTTC	CASSQYGTGGWRNIQYF
TRBV11-2	.	TRBJ2-3	14	TRBD2	TGTGCCAGCAGCTTGGGACTAGCGACAGATACGCAGTATTTT	CASSLGLATDTQYF
TRBV4-1	few	TRBJ2-3	15	.	TGCGCCAGCAAGGAATTCGGAGTAAGCACAGATACGCAGTATTTT	CASKEFGVSTDTQYF
TRBV20-1	.	TRBJ1-2	10	TRBD1	TGCAGTGCCACAGGGGGCCGCTACACCTTC	CSATGGRYTF
TRBV19	.	TRBJ1-2	12	.	TGTGCCAGTTCGGATTGGGAGGGTGGCTACACCTTC	CASSDWEGGYTF
TRBV28	.	TRBJ1-1	14	TRBD1	TGTGCCAGCAGTTTACAAGGGGGCCACACTGAAGCTTTCTTT	CASSLQGGHTEAFF
TRBV5-6	once	TRBJ1-2	13	.	TGTGCCAGCAGCTACACAGGTCCCTATGGCTACACCTTC	CASSYTGPYGYTF
TRBV3-1/TRBV3-2	.	TRBJ2-2	15	.	TGTGCCAGCAGCCAACGGGACTTAAACACCGGGGAGCTGTTTTTT	CASSQRDLNTGELFF
TRBV18	.	TRBJ2-1	17	TRBD2	TGTGCCAGCTCACCCTCACTAGCGGGGGGCTCCTACAATGAGCAGTTCTTC	CASSPSLAGGSYNEQFF
TRBV27	once	TRBJ1-2	15	.	TGTGCCAGCAGTCAACACTCCAGGGGAACCTATGGCTACACCTTC	CASSQHSRGTYGYTF
TRBV19	.	TRBJ1-5	15	.	TGTGCCAGTAGTATGGCAGGGAGGGTTGGAGAGCCCCAGCATTTT	CASSMAGRVGEPQHF
TRBV6-5	.	TRBJ1-6	14	TRBD1	TGTGCCAGCAGGCAGGGACAGACTAATTCACCCCTCCACTTT	CASRQGQTNSPLHF
TRBV15	.	TRBJ1-1	14	.	TGTGCCACCAGCACCCGCAGGGTGGGCACTGAAGCTTTCTTT	CATSTRRVGTEAFF
TRBV7-2	few	TRBJ2-3	16	.	TGTGCCAGCAGCTTATTTGTGGGGACTAGCACAGATACGCAGTATTTT	CASSLFVGTSTDTQYF
TRBV4-1	.	TRBJ1-1	14	TRBD1	TGCGCCAGCAGCCAGGTGACAGGGGGCTTGTTAGCTTTCTTT	CASSQVTGGLLAFF
TRBV7-2	once	TRBJ2-1	15	TRBD2	TGTGCCAGCAGCTTCAGACTAGCGGGTAACAATGAGCAGTTCTTC	CASSFRLAGNNEQFF
TRBV7-9	.	TRBJ1-4	19	.	TGTGCCAGCAGCTTCACCGGGCCCCTCGGGGAGGCAACTAATGAAAAACTGTTTTTT	CASSFTGPLGEATNEKLFF
TRBV2	.	TRBJ2-3	14	TRBD2	TGTGCCAGTAACATAGCGGGAGGGCCTGGTACGCAGTATTTT	CASNIAGGPGTQYF
TRBV5-5	once	TRBJ2-1	17	.	TGTGCCAGCAGCCTCGACATGAGGGGGTTCTCCTACAATGAGCAGTTCTTC	CASSLDMRGFSYNEQFF
TRBV5-5	.	TRBJ2-1	16	.	TGTGCCAGCAGGGAAAACAGAAAGCTCTCCTACAATGAGCAGTTCTTC	CASRENRKLSYNEQFF
TRBV24-1	.	TRBJ2-1	16	TRBD2	TGTGCCACCAGTGATGCGACTAGCGGACTCCTAAATGAGCAGTTCTTC	CATSDATSGLLNEQFF
TRBV10-3	.	TRBJ2-3	16	TRBD2	TGTGCCATCAGTAGACTAGCGGGGGGGGTTGCAGATACGCAGTATTTT	CAISRLAGGVADTQYF
TRBV5-4	few	TRBJ1-2	13	.	TGTGCCAGCAGCTTGAAGGGGAACTATGGCTACACCTTC	CASSLKGNYGYTF
TRBV9	.	TRBJ2-7	19	TRBD1	TGTGCCAGCAGCGGGACACCGGGACAGGGAAAGACCTCGATCTACGAGCAGTACTTC	CASSGTPGQGKTSIYEQYF
TRBV18	.	TRBJ1-3	17	.	TGTGCCAGCTCCCCGGCTTCGAGTCGCGGCTCTGGAAACACCATATATTTT	CASSPASSRGSGNTIYF
TRBV7-9	.	TRBJ2-3	14	TRBD2	TGTGCCAGCAGCGTAACTAGCGGTCGAGATACGCAGTATTTT	CASSVTSGRDTQYF
TRBV11-3	few	TRBJ2-7	16	.	TGTGCCAGCAGTCCCTCTGGGGGCGCCCGCTCCTACGAGCAGTACTTC	CASSPSGGARSYEQYF
TRBV18	.	TRBJ1-4	15	.	TGTGCCAGCTCACCACCGAAAGGGGTCGGAGAAAAACTGTTTTTT	CASSPPKGVGEKLFF
TRBV24-1	.	TRBJ2-1	15	TRBD2	TGTGCCACCAGTGGCGCTGGGACTAGAGTAAATGAGCAGTTCTTC	CATSGAGTRVNEQFF
TRBV5-6	.	TRBJ1-4	15	.	TGTGCCAGCAGCTTGGTGACCGACTCTAATGAAAAACTGTTTTTT	CASSLVTDSNEKLFF
TRBV11-3	.	TRBJ2-7	15	TRBD1	TGTGCCAGCAGCTTTGGGACAGGGGCTTCCTACGAGCAGTACTTC	CASSFGTGASYEQYF
TRBV3-1/TRBV3-2	.	TRBJ2-7	14	TRBD2	TGTGCCAGCAGTCTAGCGGGGGGGCCGGTCGAGCAGTACTTC	CASSLAGGPVEQYF
TRBV9	.	TRBJ1-3	15	TRBD1	TGTGCCAGCAATCGACAGGGGACTAATGGAAACACCATATATTTT	CASNRQGTNGNTIYF
TRBV29-1	.	TRBJ2-4	15	TRBD2	TGCGGACCCTCCGGACTAGCGGGTCCCGGAAACATTCAGTACTTC	CGPSGLAGPGNIQYF
TRBV25-1	.	TRBJ2-7	17	TRBD1	TGTGCCAGCAGCCAACCCGGGACAGGGTTGTATCCTAACGAGCAGTACTTC	CASSQPGTGLYPNEQYF
TRBV6-2/TRBV6-3	.	TRBJ1-6	17	.	TGTGCCAGCAGTTACCTCGGACAGAGCTCCTATAATTCACCCCTCCACTTT	CASSYLGQSSYNSPLHF
TRBV5-4	.	TRBJ1-2	15	.	TGTGCCAGCAGCTTAGCGGAGGGTTCTTTCTATGGCTACACCTTC	CASSLAEGSFYGYTF
TRBV5-1	.	TRBJ2-1	15	.	TGCGCCAGCAGCCGGGAAGTCGGATACGACAATGAGCAGTTCTTC	CASSREVGYDNEQFF
TRBV23-1	.	TRBJ2-7	16	.	TGCGCCAGCAGTCAATCCCCTCAGGTAGAGTCTCTCGAGCAGTACTTC	CASSQSPQVESLEQYF
TRBV7-2	.	TRBJ2-4	15	.	TGTGCCAGCAGTAAAGCGGCGGTAGGAGGAAACATTCAGTACTTC	CASSKAAVGGNIQYF
TRBV10-3	few	TRBJ2-1	14	.	TGTGCCATCAACCCCACACAGGGATTCAGGGAGCAGTTCTTC	CAINPTQGFREQFF
TRBV7-2	.	TRBJ1-5	16	.	TGTGCCAGCAGCTATGGCGGGACCTTAAGCAATCAGCCCCAGCATTTT	CASSYGGTLSNQPQHF
TRBV11-2	.	TRBJ1-2	16	TRBD1	TGTGCCAGCAGCCCCCGAACAGGGGCGGTCAACGATGGCTACACCTTC	CASSPRTGAVNDGYTF
TRBV28	once	TRBJ2-1	16	TRBD2	TGTGCCAGCAGTTTTTCGGCGGGGGGAGCTTACAATGAGCAGTTCTTC	CASSFSAGGAYNEQFF
TRBV3-1/TRBV3-2	.	TRBJ2-2	13	.	TGTGCCAGCAGCCACCGTATCACCGGGGAGCTGTTTTTT	CASSHRITGELFF
TRBV9	.	TRBJ2-1	15	TRBD2	TGTGCCAGCAGCGAGCTAGCGGGTCGGTACAATGAGCAGTTCTTC	CASSELAGRYNEQFF
TRBV27	.	TRBJ2-3	19	.	TGTGCCAGCAGTTTACAGGCTAGCGTCTTACCCTCTCCGGGAGATACGCAGTATTTT	CASSLQASVLPSPGDTQYF
TRBV10-3	.	TRBJ2-1	15	.	TGTGCCATACGAAGTGGACAGACTCCACGTGGAGAGCAGTTCTTC	CAIRSGQTPRGEQFF
TRBV28	.	TRBJ1-2	14	.	TGTGCCAGCAAGGTTAACAGGGACCTCTATGGCTACACCTTC	CASKVNRDLYGYTF
TRBV6-2/TRBV6-3	.	TRBJ2-7	20	TRBD2	TGTGCCAGCAGCCGAACCCCAACTATTAGCGGGGGGTATCTACAGTACGAGCAGTACTTC	CASSRTPTISGGYLQYEQYF
TRBV24-1	.	TRBJ1-2	12	.	TGTGCCACCAGTGATTTGACATCTGGCTACACCTTC	CATSDLTSGYTF
TRBV28	.	TRBJ1-5	16	TRBD1	TGTGCCAGCAGTCCGGGTGGGACAGGGGGCGAGCGGCCCCAGCATTTT	CASSPGGTGGERPQHF
TRBV24-1	.	TRBJ2-5	14	.	TGTGCCACCAGTGATTTTAAGGCGGAAGAGACCCAGTACTTC	CATSDFKAEETQYF